These T cell receptor beta chains were read from a single sample in a study of tissue T cells after allogeneic stem cell transplantation. Method: immunoSEQ multiplex PCR; TCRdb's copy keeps in-frame clones and lacks some. The table has around 640 clones, just under 90% seen once. The sequencing used duodenal tissue, collected at autopsy. All receptors come from a male patient aged 35-70 years with steroid-refractory graft-versus-host disease after an allogeneic stem cell transplant. Some of the T cells might come from the graft donor. Each CDR3 is given with its conserved first and last residue. The order of the fields is clone size, V gene, D gene, J gene, CDR3 protein, CDR3 DNA. The D gene is left open where the match is weak. Rows may omit the clone size; those that give it use once, few, many or a size class.

size: -; V: TRBV2; D: -; J: TRBJ2-5; CDR3: CASSGGQQETQYF; DNA: TGTGCCAGCAGTGGGGGGCAGCAAGAGACCCAGTACTTC
size: -; V: TRBV27; D: TRBD1; J: TRBJ2-2; CDR3: CASRLTGVTTGELFF; DNA: TGTGCCAGCAGGTTGACAGGGGTGACCACCGGGGAGCTGTTTTTT
size: -; V: TRBV2; D: -; J: TRBJ1-2; CDR3: CASSEALSTNGYGYTF; DNA: TGTGCCAGCAGTGAAGCGCTAAGCACTAACGGCTATGGCTACACCTTC
size: -; V: TRBV19; D: -; J: TRBJ1-4; CDR3: CASSMLQFNEKLFF; DNA: TGTGCCAGTAGTATGTTGCAGTTTAATGAAAAACTGTTTTTT
size: -; V: TRBV27; D: TRBD2; J: TRBJ2-2; CDR3: CASSRRVAGATNTGELFF; DNA: TGTGCCAGCAGTCGACGGGTAGCGGGGGCAACGAACACCGGGGAGCTGTTTTTT
size: -; V: TRBV19; D: -; J: TRBJ1-1; CDR3: CASSISSPTEAFF; DNA: TGTGCCAGTAGTATCTCAAGTCCCACTGAAGCTTTCTTT
size: -; V: TRBV6-5; D: -; J: TRBJ1-5; CDR3: CASSYKKANQPQHF; DNA: TGTGCCAGCAGTTACAAGAAGGCCAATCAGCCCCAGCATTTT
size: -; V: TRBV7-9; D: -; J: TRBJ1-5; CDR3: CASSLDGYINQPQHF; DNA: TGTGCCAGCAGCTTGGATGGTTACATCAATCAGCCCCAGCATTTT
size: -; V: TRBV6-6; D: TRBD1; J: TRBJ1-4; CDR3: CASSYGTGEKLFF; DNA: TGTGCCAGCAGTTACGGGACAGGCGAAAAACTGTTTTTT
size: once; V: TRBV6-1; D: TRBD1; J: TRBJ2-2; CDR3: CASSVPGQGITGELFF; DNA: TGTGCCAGCAGTGTCCCCGGACAGGGCATCACCGGGGAGCTGTTTTTT
size: -; V: TRBV7-9; D: -; J: TRBJ1-2; CDR3: CASSLGTEARDGYTF; DNA: TGTGCCAGCAGCTTAGGAACTGAGGCGAGGGATGGCTACACCTTC
size: -; V: TRBV11-2; D: -; J: TRBJ1-6; CDR3: CASSLADWGDSPLHF; DNA: TGTGCCAGCAGCTTAGCGGACTGGGGGGATTCACCCCTCCACTTT
size: -; V: TRBV19; D: TRBD1; J: TRBJ1-5; CDR3: CASIGTGLYDQPQHF; DNA: TGTGCCAGTATAGGGACAGGACTCTATGATCAGCCCCAGCATTTT
size: -; V: TRBV5-4; D: TRBD1; J: TRBJ2-5; CDR3: CASSDTRDRQETQYF; DNA: TGTGCCAGCAGCGATACCCGGGACAGACAAGAGACCCAGTACTTC
size: -; V: TRBV18; D: -; J: TRBJ2-5; CDR3: CASSRREETQYF; DNA: TGTGCCAGCTCCCGACGGGAGGAGACCCAGTACTTC
size: -; V: TRBV19; D: -; J: TRBJ2-7; CDR3: CASSIAGNEQYF; DNA: TGTGCCAGTAGTATAGCAGGAAACGAGCAGTACTTC
size: -; V: TRBV19; D: -; J: TRBJ2-5; CDR3: CASSISLAGPGETQYF; DNA: TGTGCCAGTAGTATTTCTCTAGCAGGTCCCGGGGAGACCCAGTACTTC
size: -; V: TRBV4-1; D: TRBD1; J: TRBJ2-7; CDR3: CASSQAGQGSYEQYF; DNA: TGCGCCAGCAGCCAAGCGGGACAGGGGTCCTACGAGCAGTACTTC
size: -; V: TRBV10-1; D: -; J: TRBJ2-2; CDR3: CASSENWGSTGELFF; DNA: TGCGCCAGCAGTGAGAATTGGGGTAGCACCGGGGAGCTGTTTTTT
size: -; V: TRBV7-2; D: -; J: TRBJ2-3; CDR3: CASSRGASTDTQYF; DNA: TGTGCCAGCAGTCGGGGGGCTAGCACAGATACGCAGTATTTT
size: -; V: TRBV4-3; D: -; J: TRBJ2-3; CDR3: CASSQRAEGVTDTQYF; DNA: TGCGCCAGCAGCCAGAGGGCGGAGGGGGTCACAGATACGCAGTATTTT
size: -; V: TRBV6-2/TRBV6-3; D: TRBD1; J: TRBJ2-7; CDR3: CASSYKPGQHSYEQYF; DNA: TGTGCCAGCAGTTACAAGCCGGGACAGCACTCCTACGAGCAGTACTTC
size: -; V: TRBV5-1; D: TRBD1; J: TRBJ2-7; CDR3: CASSVGQGVGLGEQYF; DNA: TGCGCCAGCAGCGTTGGACAGGGAGTCGGCTTGGGCGAGCAGTACTTC
size: once; V: TRBV5-8; D: TRBD1; J: TRBJ2-3; CDR3: CASTTGTGTDTQYF; DNA: TGTGCCAGCACCACAGGGACAGGGACAGATACGCAGTATTTT
size: few; V: TRBV4-3; D: -; J: TRBJ2-1; CDR3: CASSQDRGYEQFF; DNA: TGCGCCAGCAGCCAAGATCGGGGCTATGAGCAGTTCTTC
size: -; V: TRBV5-1; D: TRBD2; J: TRBJ2-3; CDR3: CASSLKDFGRADTQYF; DNA: TGCGCCAGCAGCTTGAAGGATTTCGGGAGGGCCGATACGCAGTATTTT
size: -; V: TRBV19; D: -; J: TRBJ2-3; CDR3: CATEPGTSTDTQYF; DNA: TGTGCCACTGAACCCGGGACTAGCACAGATACGCAGTATTTT
size: -; V: TRBV18; D: TRBD2; J: TRBJ2-7; CDR3: CASSPGTSGTYEQYF; DNA: TGTGCCAGCTCACCAGGGACTAGCGGTACCTACGAGCAGTACTTC
size: -; V: TRBV4-2; D: -; J: TRBJ1-5; CDR3: CASEHLGADQPQHF; DNA: TGTGCCAGCGAACACCTAGGGGCGGATCAGCCCCAGCATTTT
size: -; V: TRBV7-2; D: TRBD2; J: TRBJ2-3; CDR3: CASSSSSGGGGDTQYF; DNA: TGTGCCAGCAGCTCTAGTAGCGGGGGCGGTGGAGATACGCAGTATTTT
size: -; V: TRBV5-1; D: TRBD2; J: TRBJ2-3; CDR3: CASSLGLAGPTDTQYF; DNA: TGCGCCAGCAGCCTCGGACTAGCGGGCCCTACAGATACGCAGTATTTT